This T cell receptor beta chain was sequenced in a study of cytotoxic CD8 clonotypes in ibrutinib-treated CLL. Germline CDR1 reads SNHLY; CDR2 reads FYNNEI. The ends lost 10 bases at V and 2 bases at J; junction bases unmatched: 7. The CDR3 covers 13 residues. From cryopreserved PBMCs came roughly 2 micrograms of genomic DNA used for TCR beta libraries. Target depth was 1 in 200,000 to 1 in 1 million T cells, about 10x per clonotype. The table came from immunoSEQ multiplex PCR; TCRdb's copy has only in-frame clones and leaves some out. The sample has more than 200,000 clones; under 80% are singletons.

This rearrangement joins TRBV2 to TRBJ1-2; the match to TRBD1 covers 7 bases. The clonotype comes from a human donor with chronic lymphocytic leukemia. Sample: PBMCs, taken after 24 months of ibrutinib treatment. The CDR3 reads CAMTGNLNYGYTF. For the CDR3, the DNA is TGTGCCATGACAGGGAACCTAAACTATGGCTACACCTTC.